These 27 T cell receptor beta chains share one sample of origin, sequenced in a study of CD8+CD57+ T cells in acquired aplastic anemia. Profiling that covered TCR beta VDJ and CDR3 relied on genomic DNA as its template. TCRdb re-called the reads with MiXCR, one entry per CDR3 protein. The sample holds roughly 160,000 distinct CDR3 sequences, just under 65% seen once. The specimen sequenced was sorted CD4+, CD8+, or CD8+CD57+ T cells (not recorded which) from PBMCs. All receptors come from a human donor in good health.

DNA of the CDR3: TGCGCCAGCAGCTTGGCGACAGGGGGAGATACGCAGTATTTT. This translates into CASSLATGGDTQYF. V usage is TRBV5-1 and J usage is TRBJ2-3, with 9 bases lining up with TRBD1. CDR1 is SGHRS and CDR2 is YFSETQ in the germline V gene. The V and J ends lost 0 bases and 5 bases, in that order; junction bases with no gene match: 1. The CDR3 is 14 amino acids.

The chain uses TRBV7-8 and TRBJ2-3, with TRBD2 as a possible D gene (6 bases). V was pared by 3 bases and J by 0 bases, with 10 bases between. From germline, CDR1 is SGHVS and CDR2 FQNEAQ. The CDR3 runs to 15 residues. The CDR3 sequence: CASSLGGDSTDTQYF. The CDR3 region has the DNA TGTGCCAGCAGCTTGGGCGGGGACAGCACAGATACGCAGTATTTT.

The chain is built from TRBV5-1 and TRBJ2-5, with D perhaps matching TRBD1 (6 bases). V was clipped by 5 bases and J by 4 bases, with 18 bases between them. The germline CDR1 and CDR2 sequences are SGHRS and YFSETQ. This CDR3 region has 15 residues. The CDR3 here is CASRGAGELRETQYF. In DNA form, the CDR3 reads TGCGCCAGCAGGGGGGCAGGGGAATTGCGAGAGACCCAGTACTTC.

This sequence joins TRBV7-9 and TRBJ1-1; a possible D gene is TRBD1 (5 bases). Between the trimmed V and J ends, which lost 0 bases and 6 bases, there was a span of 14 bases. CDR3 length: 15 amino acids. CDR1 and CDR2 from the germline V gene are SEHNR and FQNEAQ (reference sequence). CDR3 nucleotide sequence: TGTGCCAGCAGCTTAGCGTATTCGGCAGGGCCTGAAGCTTTCTTT. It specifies CASSLAYSAGPEAFF. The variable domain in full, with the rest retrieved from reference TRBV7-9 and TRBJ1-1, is DTGVSQNPRHKITKRGQNVTFRCDPISEHNRLYWYRQTLGQGPEFLTYFQNEAQLEKSRLLSDRFSAERPKGSFSTLEIQRTEQGDSAMYLCASSLAYSAGPEAFFGQGTRLTVV.

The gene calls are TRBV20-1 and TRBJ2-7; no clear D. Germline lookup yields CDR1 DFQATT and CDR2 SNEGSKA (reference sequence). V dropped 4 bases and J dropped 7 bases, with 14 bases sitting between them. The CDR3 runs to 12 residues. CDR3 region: CSATVLAEEQYF. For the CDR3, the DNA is TGCAGTGCTACAGTTCTTGCAGAAGAGCAGTACTTC.

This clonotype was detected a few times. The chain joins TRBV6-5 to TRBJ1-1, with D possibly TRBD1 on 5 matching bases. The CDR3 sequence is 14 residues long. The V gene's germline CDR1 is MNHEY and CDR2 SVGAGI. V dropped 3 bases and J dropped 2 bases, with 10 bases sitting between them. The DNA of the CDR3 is TGTGCCAGCAGTTATGGAGGGGAAAACACTGAAGCTTTCTTT. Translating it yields CASSYGGENTEAFF.

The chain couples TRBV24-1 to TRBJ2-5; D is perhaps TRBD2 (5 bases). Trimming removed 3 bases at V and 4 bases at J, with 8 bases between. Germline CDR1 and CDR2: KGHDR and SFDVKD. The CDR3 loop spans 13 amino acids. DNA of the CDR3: TGTGCCACCAGTGATGAGGGTAGAGAGACCCAGTACTTC. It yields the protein CATSDEGRETQYF.

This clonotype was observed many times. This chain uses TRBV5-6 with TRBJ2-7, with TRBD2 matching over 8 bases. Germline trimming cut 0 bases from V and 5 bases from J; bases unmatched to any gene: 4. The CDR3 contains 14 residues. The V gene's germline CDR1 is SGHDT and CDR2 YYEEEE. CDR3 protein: CASSLGGSGNEQYF. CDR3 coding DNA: TGTGCCAGCAGCTTGGGGGGTAGCGGGAACGAGCAGTACTTC.

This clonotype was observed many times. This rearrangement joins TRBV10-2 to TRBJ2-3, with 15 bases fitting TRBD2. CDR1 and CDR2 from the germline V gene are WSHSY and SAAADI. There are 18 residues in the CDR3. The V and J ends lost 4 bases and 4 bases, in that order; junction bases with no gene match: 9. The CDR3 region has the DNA TGCGCCAGCAGTGGGGTTGGACTAGCGGGAGGGCGTTCAGATACGCAGTATTTT. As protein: CASSGVGLAGGRSDTQYF.

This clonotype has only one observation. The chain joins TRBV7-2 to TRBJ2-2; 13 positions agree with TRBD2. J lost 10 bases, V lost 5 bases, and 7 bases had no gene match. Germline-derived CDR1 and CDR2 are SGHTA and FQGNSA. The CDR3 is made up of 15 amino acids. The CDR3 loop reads CASSRTSGGGVELFF. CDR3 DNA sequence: TGTGCCAGCAGCCGAACTAGCGGGGGGGGCGTGGAGCTGTTTTTT.

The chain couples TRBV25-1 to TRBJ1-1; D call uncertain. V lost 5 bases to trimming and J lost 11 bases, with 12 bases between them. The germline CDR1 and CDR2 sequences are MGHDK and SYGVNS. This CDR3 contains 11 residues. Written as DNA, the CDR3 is TGTGCCAGCAGTAACCGGGAAGGTGCTTTCTTT. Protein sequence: CASSNREGAFF.

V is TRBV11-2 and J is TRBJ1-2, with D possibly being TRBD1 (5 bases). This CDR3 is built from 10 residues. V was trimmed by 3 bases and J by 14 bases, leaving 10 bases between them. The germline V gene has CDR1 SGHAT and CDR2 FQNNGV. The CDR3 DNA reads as TGTGCCAGCAGCTTGGGCGGGGCGACCTTC. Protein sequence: CASSLGGATF.

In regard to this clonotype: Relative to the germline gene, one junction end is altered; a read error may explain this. CDR3 in DNA: TGTGCCAGCAGCTTAGTTCGTCGGGAGTTTCACACCGGGGAGCTGTTCTTT. Translated: CASSLVRREFHTGELFF. This chain joins TRBV5-5 and TRBJ2-2, with a tentative D call TRBD2 (6 bases). This CDR3 region has 17 residues. The germline CDR1 and CDR2 sequences are SGHKS and YYEKEE (reference sequence). Drawing the rest from reference TRBV5-5 and TRBJ2-2, the complete variable domain is DAGVTQSPTHLIKTRGQQVTLRCSPISGHKSVSWYQQVLGQGPQFIFQYYEKEERGRGNFPDRFSARQFPNYSSELNVNALLLGDSALYLCASSLVRREFHTGELFFGEGSRLTVL.

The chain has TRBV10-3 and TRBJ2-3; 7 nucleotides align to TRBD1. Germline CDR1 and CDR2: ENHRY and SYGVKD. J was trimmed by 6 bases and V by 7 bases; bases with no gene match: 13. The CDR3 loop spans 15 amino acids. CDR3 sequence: CAITVGGTRGDTQYF. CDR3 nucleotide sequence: TGTGCCATCACTGTGGGTGGCACCAGGGGGGATACGCAGTATTTT.

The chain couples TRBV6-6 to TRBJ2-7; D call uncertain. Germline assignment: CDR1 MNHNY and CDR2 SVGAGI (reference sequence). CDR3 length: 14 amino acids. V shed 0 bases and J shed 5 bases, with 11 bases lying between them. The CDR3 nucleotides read TGTGCCAGCAGTTACTCAGACGGGTATGACGAGCAGTACTTC. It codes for CASSYSDGYDEQYF.

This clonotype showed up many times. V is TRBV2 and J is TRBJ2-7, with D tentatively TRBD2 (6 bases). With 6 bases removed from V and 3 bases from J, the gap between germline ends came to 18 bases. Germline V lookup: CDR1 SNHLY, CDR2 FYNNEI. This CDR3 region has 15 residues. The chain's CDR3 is CASSGTPNDYYEQYF. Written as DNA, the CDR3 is TGTGCCAGCAGCGGGACTCCTAATGATTACTACGAGCAGTACTTC. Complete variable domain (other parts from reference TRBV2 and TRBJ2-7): EPEVTQTPSHQVTQMGQEVILRCVPISNHLYFYWYRQILGQKVEFLVSFYNNEISEKSEIFDDQFSVERPDGSNFTLKIRSTKLEDSAMYFCASSGTPNDYYEQYFGPGTRLTVT.

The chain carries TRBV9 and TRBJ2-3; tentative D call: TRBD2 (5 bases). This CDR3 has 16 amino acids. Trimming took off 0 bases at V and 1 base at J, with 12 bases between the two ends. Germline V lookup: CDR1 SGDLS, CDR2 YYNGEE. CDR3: CASSVDGLAGTDTQYF. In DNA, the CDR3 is TGTGCCAGCAGCGTAGACGGACTCGCGGGCACAGATACGCAGTATTTT.

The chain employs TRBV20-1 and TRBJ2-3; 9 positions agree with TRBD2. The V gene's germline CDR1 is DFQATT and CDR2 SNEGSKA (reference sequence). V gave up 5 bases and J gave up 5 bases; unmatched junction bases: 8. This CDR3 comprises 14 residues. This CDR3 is CSARKGLAQDTQYF. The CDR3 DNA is TGCAGTGCTCGAAAGGGACTAGCACAAGATACGCAGTATTTT.

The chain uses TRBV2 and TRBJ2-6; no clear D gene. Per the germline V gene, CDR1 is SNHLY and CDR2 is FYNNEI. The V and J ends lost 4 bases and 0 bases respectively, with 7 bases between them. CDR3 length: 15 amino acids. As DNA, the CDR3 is TGTGCCAGCAGTGCCGACGGCTCTGGGGCCAACGTCCTGACTTTC. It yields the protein CASSADGSGANVLTF.

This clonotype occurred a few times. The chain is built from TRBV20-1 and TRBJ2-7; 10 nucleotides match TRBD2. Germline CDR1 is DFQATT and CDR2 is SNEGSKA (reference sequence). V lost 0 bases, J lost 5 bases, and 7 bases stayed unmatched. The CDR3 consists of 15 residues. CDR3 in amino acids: CSARDPSSGSHEQYF. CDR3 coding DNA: TGCAGTGCTAGAGATCCATCTAGCGGGAGCCACGAGCAGTACTTC.

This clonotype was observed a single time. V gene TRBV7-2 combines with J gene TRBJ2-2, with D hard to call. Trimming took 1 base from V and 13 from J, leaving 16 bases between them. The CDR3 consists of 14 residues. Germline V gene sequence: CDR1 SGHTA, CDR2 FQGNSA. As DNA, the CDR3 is TGTGCCAGCAGCTTAGGGCGGCACCAGACGGTGCTGTTTTTT. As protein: CASSLGRHQTVLFF.

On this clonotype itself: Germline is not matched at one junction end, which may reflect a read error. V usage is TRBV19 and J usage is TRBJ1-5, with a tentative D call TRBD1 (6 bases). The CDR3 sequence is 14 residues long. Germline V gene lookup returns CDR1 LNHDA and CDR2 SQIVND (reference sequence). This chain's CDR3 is CSSRDGQSNQPQHF. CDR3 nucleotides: TGTTCCAGTAGAGACGGACAGAGCAATCAGCCCCAGCATTTT.

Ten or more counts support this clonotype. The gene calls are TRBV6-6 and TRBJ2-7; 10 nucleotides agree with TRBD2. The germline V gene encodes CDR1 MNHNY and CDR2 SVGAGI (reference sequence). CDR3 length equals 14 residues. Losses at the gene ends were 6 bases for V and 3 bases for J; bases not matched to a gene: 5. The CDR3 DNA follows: TGTGCCAGCAGCGCCGGGACTAGCGACTACGAGCAGTACTTC. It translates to CASSAGTSDYEQYF.

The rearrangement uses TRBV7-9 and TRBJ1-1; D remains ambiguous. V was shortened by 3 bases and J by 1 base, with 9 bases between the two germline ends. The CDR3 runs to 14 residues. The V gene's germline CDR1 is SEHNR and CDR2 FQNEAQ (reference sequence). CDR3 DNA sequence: TGTGCCAGCAGCTTCGGGATACCGAACACTGAAGCTTTCTTT. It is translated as CASSFGIPNTEAFF. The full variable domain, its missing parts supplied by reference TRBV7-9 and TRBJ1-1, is DTGVSQNPRHKITKRGQNVTFRCDPISEHNRLYWYRQTLGQGPEFLTYFQNEAQLEKSRLLSDRFSAERPKGSFSTLEIQRTEQGDSAMYLCASSFGIPNTEAFFGQGTRLTVV.

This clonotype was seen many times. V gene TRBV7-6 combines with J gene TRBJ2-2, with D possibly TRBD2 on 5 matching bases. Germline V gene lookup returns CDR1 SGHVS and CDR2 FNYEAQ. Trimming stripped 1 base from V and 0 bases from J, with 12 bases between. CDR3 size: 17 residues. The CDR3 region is CASSLDAGVANTGELFF. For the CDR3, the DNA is TGTGCCAGCAGCTTAGATGCCGGGGTCGCGAACACCGGGGAGCTGTTTTTT.

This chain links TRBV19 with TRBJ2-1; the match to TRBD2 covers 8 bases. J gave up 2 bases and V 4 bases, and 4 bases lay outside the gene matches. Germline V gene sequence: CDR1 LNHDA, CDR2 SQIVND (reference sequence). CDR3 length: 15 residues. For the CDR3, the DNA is TGTGCCAGTAGTACTAGGACTAGCCCCTACAATGAGCAGTTCTTC. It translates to CASSTRTSPYNEQFF.

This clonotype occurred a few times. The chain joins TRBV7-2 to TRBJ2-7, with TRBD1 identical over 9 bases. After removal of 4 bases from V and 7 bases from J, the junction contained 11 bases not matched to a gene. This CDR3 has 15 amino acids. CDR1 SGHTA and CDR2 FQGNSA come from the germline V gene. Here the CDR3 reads CASSSPGQGDWEQYF. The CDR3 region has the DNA TGTGCCAGCAGCTCCCCGGGACAGGGAGATTGGGAGCAGTACTTC. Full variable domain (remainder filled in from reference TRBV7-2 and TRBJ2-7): GAGVSQSPSNKVTEKGKDVELRCDPISGHTALYWYRQSLGQGLEFLIYFQGNSAPDKSGLPSDRFSAERTGGSVSTLTIQRTQQEDSAVYLCASSSPGQGDWEQYFGPGTRLTVT.